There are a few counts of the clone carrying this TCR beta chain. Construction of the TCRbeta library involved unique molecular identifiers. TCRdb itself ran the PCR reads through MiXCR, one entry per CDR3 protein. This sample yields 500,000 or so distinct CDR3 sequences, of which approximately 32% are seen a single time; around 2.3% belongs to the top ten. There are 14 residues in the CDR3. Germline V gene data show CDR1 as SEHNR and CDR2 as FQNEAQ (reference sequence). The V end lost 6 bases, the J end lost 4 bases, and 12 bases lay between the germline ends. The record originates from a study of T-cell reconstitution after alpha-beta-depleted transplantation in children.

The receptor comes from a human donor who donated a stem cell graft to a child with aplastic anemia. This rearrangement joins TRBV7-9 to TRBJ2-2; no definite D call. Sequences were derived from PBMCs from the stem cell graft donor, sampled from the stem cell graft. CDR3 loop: CASRHPLGTGELFF. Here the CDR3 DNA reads TGTGCCAGCAGGCATCCCCTAGGCACCGGGGAGCTGTTTTTT.